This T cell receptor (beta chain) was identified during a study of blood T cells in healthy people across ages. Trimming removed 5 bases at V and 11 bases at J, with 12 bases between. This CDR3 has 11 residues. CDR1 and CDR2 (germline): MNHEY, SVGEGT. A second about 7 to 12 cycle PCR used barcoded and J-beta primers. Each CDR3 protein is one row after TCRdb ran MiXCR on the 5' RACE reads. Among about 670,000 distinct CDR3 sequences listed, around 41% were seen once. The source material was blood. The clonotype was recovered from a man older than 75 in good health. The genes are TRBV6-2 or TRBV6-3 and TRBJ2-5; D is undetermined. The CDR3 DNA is TGTGCCAGCAGTGTCTGCAATGAGCAGTACTTC. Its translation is CASSVCNEQYF.